Listed here are 30 T cell receptor beta chains from one sample, sequenced in a study of shared clonotypes between healthy human individuals. Sequencing was performed with immunoSEQ multiplex PCR; in TCRdb, only in-frame clones are kept and a portion is missing. In the table there are 2 million to 2.5 million clones, 92% of which are singletons. Sample: naive CD4+ T cells from PBMCs. Specified subset: CD45RA+ positively selected. Receptors were obtained from a man aged 18 to 35 in good health. Some clones in this sample may be carry-over from other donors' samples.

This clone was observed a single time. J is TRBJ2-7 and V is TRBV27, with no clear D. This CDR3 comprises 11 residues. Germline V gene lookup returns CDR1 MNHEY and CDR2 SMNVEV (reference sequence). Between the trimmed V and J ends, which lost 5 bases and 0 bases, there was a span of 2 bases. CDR3 sequence reads: CASSASYEQYF. The DNA for the CDR3 is TGTGCCAGCAGTGCCTCCTACGAGCAGTACTTC.

J is TRBJ1-5 and V is TRBV7-3, with TRBD1 matching over 9 bases. The CDR3 loop spans 15 amino acids. Germline V CDR1 and CDR2: SGHTA, FQGTGA. V was pared by 1 base and J by 9 bases, with 7 bases of the junction left unmatched. In DNA, the CDR3 is TGTGCCAGCAGCTTAAGTACAGGGGGCCCAAGGCCCCAGCATTTT. This sequence encodes CASSLSTGGPRPQHF.

The chain couples TRBV11-2 to TRBJ1-4, with TRBD1 identical over 7 bases. V shed 0 bases and J 7 bases; nucleotides not matched to a gene: 5. Germline V CDR1 and CDR2: SGHAT, FQNNGV. The CDR3 is 15 amino acids. CDR3 loop: CASSLERGRSEKLFF. CDR3 in DNA: TGTGCCAGCAGCTTAGAAAGGGGGCGAAGTGAAAAACTGTTTTTT.

This clone is a singleton in its sample. The chain uses TRBV19 and TRBJ1-2, with D unresolved. Germline CDR1 LNHDA, CDR2 SQIVND (reference sequence). The CDR3 totals 13 residues. V lost 3 bases and J 5 bases, leaving 10 bases between the germline ends. The CDR3 loop is CASSISGKYGYTF. Here the CDR3 DNA reads TGTGCCAGTAGTATCAGTGGAAAGTATGGCTACACCTTC.

As regards this clone: The sample holds other DNA sequences that translate to the same CDR3. J is TRBJ1-1 and V is TRBV29-1; possible D gene TRBD1, 6 bases. The CDR3 has 11 amino acids. In germline, CDR1 is SQVTM, CDR2 ANQGSEA. The ends were cut back, 4 bases at V and 4 bases at J, with 7 bases in the middle. CDR3 coding DNA: TGCAGCGTTGGGGGGGCCACTGAAGCTTTCTTT. Translation gives CSVGGATEAFF.

In nucleotides, the CDR3 is TGTGCCAGCTCACCACCGTTCCAGGGGGCGGAGACCCAGTACTTC. It is translated as CASSPPFQGAETQYF. The rearrangement joins TRBV18 to TRBJ2-5; 8 nucleotides match TRBD1. The CDR3 runs to 15 residues. Losses at the gene ends were 0 bases for V and 5 bases for J; bases not matched to a gene: 5. Germline V lookup: CDR1 KGHSH, CDR2 LQKENI.

The genes are TRBV18 and TRBJ2-2, with a possible D match to TRBD1 (5 bases). The CDR3 runs to 14 residues. Germline V CDR1 and CDR2: KGHSH, LQKENI. The ends were cut back, 3 bases at V and 6 bases at J, with 11 bases in the middle. The CDR3 loop is CASSPRVESGELFF. The CDR3 DNA follows: TGTGCCAGCTCACCCAGGGTAGAGTCCGGGGAGCTGTTTTTT.

The chain combines TRBV5-1 with TRBJ2-5, with 8 bases fitting TRBD2. Trimming removed 3 bases from V and 2 bases from J; junction bases left unmatched: 12. CDR1 SGHRS and CDR2 YFSETQ come from the germline V gene. The CDR3 contains 17 residues. CDR3 protein: CASSSGAGASYQETQYF. The DNA of the CDR3 is TGCGCCAGCAGCTCGGGAGCGGGAGCTTCGTATCAAGAGACCCAGTACTTC.

This sequence joins TRBV9 and TRBJ2-1; D unresolved. CDR1 SGDLS and CDR2 YYNGEE come from the germline V gene. The CDR3 is 15 residues long. Trimming shortened V by 4 bases and J by 2 bases, and 13 bases separated the two germline ends. CDR3 nucleotides: TGTGCCAGCAGCACCCGACCCGGAGCCTACAATGAGCAGTTCTTC. It is translated as CASSTRPGAYNEQFF.

The chain uses TRBV29-1 and TRBJ1-2, with a weak D call TRBD1 (6 bases). The length of the CDR3 is 12 residues. Per germline, CDR1 SQVTM and CDR2 ANQGSEA. The V end lost 3 bases, the J end lost 4 bases, and 9 bases lay between the germline ends. CDR3 protein: CSVDRGFYGYTF. The CDR3 DNA reads as TGCAGCGTTGATAGGGGGTTCTATGGCTACACCTTC.

This chain joins TRBV7-9 and TRBJ2-7, with 7 bases that match TRBD1. CDR1 SEHNR and CDR2 FQNEAQ come from the germline V gene (reference sequence). This CDR3 region has 12 residues. V was pared by 6 bases and J by 8 bases, with 7 bases of the junction left unmatched. The CDR3 region is CASRTGIGKQYF. The DNA for the CDR3 is TGTGCCAGCAGGACAGGGATCGGTAAGCAGTACTTC.

This chain links TRBV29-1 with TRBJ2-7; possible D gene TRBD2, 6 bases. The ends were cut back, 8 bases at V and 6 bases at J, with 17 bases in the middle. Germline values: CDR1 SQVTM, CDR2 ANQGSEA. CDR3 size: 12 residues. CDR3 protein: CSSRETLGEQYF. The CDR3 bases are TGCAGCTCCCGGGAGACCCTTGGCGAGCAGTACTTC.

This clone occurred a few times. The gene calls are TRBV2 and TRBJ2-1; the match to TRBD2 covers 7 bases. CDR1 is SNHLY and CDR2 is FYNNEI in the germline V gene. V was pared by 7 bases and J by 5 bases, with 5 bases of the junction left unmatched. This CDR3 has 13 residues. The CDR3 is CASMLAENNEQFF. The CDR3 DNA reads as TGTGCCAGCATGCTAGCGGAAAACAATGAGCAGTTCTTC.

The chain links TRBV6-5 to TRBJ1-1; D is undetermined. The length of the CDR3 is 13 residues. Deletions cut 0 bases from V and 7 bases from J, with 9 bases between. Germline V lookup: CDR1 MNHEY, CDR2 SVGAGI. The CDR3 nucleotides read TGTGCCAGCAGTTACTCGTTTAACTATGAAGCTTTCTTT. Its translation: CASSYSFNYEAFF.

J is TRBJ2-3 and V is TRBV28; perhaps TRBD1 as D (6 bases). The ends were cut back, 6 bases at V and 5 bases at J, with 12 bases in the middle. Germline-derived CDR1 and CDR2 are MDHEN and SYDVKM. The CDR3 spans 13 residues. The CDR3 is CASRWAGVDTQYF. In DNA, the CDR3 is TGTGCCAGCAGGTGGGCAGGGGTAGATACGCAGTATTTT.

The rearrangement joins TRBV15 to TRBJ2-2; 8 bases line up with TRBD2. V was pared by 1 base and J by 1 base, with 2 bases of the junction left unmatched. Per germline, CDR1 LNHNV and CDR2 YYDKDF (reference sequence). This CDR3 is 16 amino acids long. The CDR3 sequence is CATSRGGRRNTGELFF. In DNA form, the CDR3 reads TGTGCCACCAGCAGAGGCGGGAGGAGGAACACCGGGGAGCTGTTTTTT.

The chain carries TRBV9 and TRBJ2-3; 13 nucleotides line up with TRBD2. V gave up 0 bases and J gave up 5 bases; unmatched junction bases: 6. CDR1 is SGDLS and CDR2 is YYNGEE in the germline V gene. The CDR3 has 17 residues. For the CDR3, the DNA is TGTGCCAGCAGCGTAGTAGGACTAGCGGGAGAGAGAGATACGCAGTATTTT. It yields the protein CASSVVGLAGERDTQYF.

The V and J genes are TRBV27 and TRBJ1-3; possibly TRBD1 for D (5 bases). The CDR3 length is 14 residues. CDR1 is MNHEY and CDR2 is SMNVEV in the germline V gene (reference sequence). V gave up 2 bases and J gave up 2 bases, with 7 bases separating them. CDR3 DNA sequence: TGTGCCAGCAGTTTAGCAGGGACTGGAAACACCATATATTTT. It translates to CASSLAGTGNTIYF.

The rearrangement uses TRBV28 and TRBJ1-5, with D uncertain. The V and J ends lost 6 bases and 4 bases respectively, with 16 bases between them. CDR1 and CDR2 (germline): MDHEN, SYDVKM. There are 15 residues in the CDR3. The CDR3 DNA is TGTGCCAGCAGCGACCTCGCCCGCTTGAATCAGCCCCAGCATTTT. Translation gives CASSDLARLNQPQHF.

V and J are TRBV6-6 and TRBJ1-1; unclear D gene. The CDR3 extends over 12 amino acids. The V end was cut by 6 bases, the J end by 4 bases, with 9 bases between. Germline V gives CDR1 MNHNY, CDR2 SVGAGI (reference sequence). This chain's CDR3 is CASRDEPTEAFF. The CDR3 nucleotides read TGTGCCAGCAGGGATGAGCCCACTGAAGCTTTCTTT.

This chain uses TRBV5-1 with TRBJ1-1; D unresolved. Trimming shortened V by 4 bases and J by 1 base, and 8 bases separated the two germline ends. The CDR3 runs to 13 residues. The germline gives CDR1 SGHRS, CDR2 YFSETQ. CDR3 in amino acids: CASSAQQNTEAFF. Here the CDR3 DNA reads TGCGCCAGCAGCGCACAGCAGAACACTGAAGCTTTCTTT.

This chain joins TRBV30 and TRBJ1-1; D is undetermined. Looked up from germline, CDR1 is GTSNPN and CDR2 is SVGIG (reference sequence). The ends were cut back, 4 bases at V and 6 bases at J, with 9 bases in the middle. The CDR3 loop spans 11 amino acids. Written as DNA, the CDR3 is TGTGCCTGGAAAAACTCGGCTGAAGCTTTCTTT. It encodes CAWKNSAEAFF.

The rearrangement joins TRBV5-6 to TRBJ2-5, with 8 bases fitting TRBD1. CDR1 and CDR2 (germline): SGHDT, YYEEEE. The CDR3 spans 16 residues. The trim removed 0 bases at V and 1 base at J, leaving 5 bases unmatched. The CDR3 region has the DNA TGTGCCAGCAGCTTGGGGACAGGGCAAACCCAAGAGACCCAGTACTTC. Its translation is CASSLGTGQTQETQYF.

The chain joins TRBV6-1 to TRBJ1-4; D is undetermined. Germline V gene data show CDR1 as MNHNS and CDR2 as SASEGT. V shed 4 bases and J shed 8 bases, with 14 bases lying between them. The length of the CDR3 is 14 residues. The CDR3: CASSGQFREEKLFF. The CDR3 nucleotides are TGTGCCAGCAGTGGACAATTCCGGGAAGAAAAACTGTTTTTT.

The J gene is TRBJ2-6, the V gene TRBV25-1; 10 bases agree with TRBD2. CDR1 and CDR2 from the germline V gene are MGHDK and SYGVNS. The CDR3 extends over 16 amino acids. The trim removed 6 bases at V and 3 bases at J, leaving 5 bases unmatched. CDR3 residues: CASRQREGLGANVLTF. The DNA for the CDR3 is TGTGCCAGCAGGCAGCGGGAGGGCCTTGGGGCCAACGTCCTGACTTTC.

V and J are TRBV4-3 and TRBJ2-1; 11 positions match TRBD2. CDR1 and CDR2 from the germline V gene are LGHNA and YSLEER. Losses at the gene ends were 0 bases for V and 7 bases for J; bases not matched to a gene: 8. This CDR3 spans 17 amino acids. As DNA, the CDR3 is TGCGCCAGCAGCCAAGACCGAAGACTAGCGGGACGGAATGAGCAGTTCTTC. It encodes CASSQDRRLAGRNEQFF.

This clone was seen a single time. This chain links TRBV5-4 with TRBJ2-1, with a weak D call TRBD2 (5 bases). Trimming stripped 2 bases from V and 8 bases from J, with 14 bases between. CDR3 size: 14 residues. Germline lookup yields CDR1 SGHNT and CDR2 YYREEE (reference sequence). The CDR3 DNA reads as TGTGCCAGCAGCTTAGAGGGCCCTGTTGATGAGCAGTTCTTC. Its translation is CASSLEGPVDEQFF.

This clone was seen just once. A junction boundary mismatches the germline segment, possibly from a read error. This rearrangement joins TRBV6-1 to TRBJ1-1, with a possible D match to TRBD1 (5 bases). Germline V CDR1 and CDR2: MNHNS, SASEGT. This CDR3 spans 13 amino acids. CDR3 sequence: CASREGVGAEAFF. DNA of the CDR3: TGTGCCAGCAGGGAAGGGGTTGGAGCTGAAGCTTTCTTT.

The CDR3: CASSSNGGQGVGKLFF. The CDR3 nucleotides are TGTGCCAGCAGTTCTAATGGGGGACAGGGGGTAGGGAAACTGTTTTTT. The chain links TRBV28 to TRBJ1-4; 11 bases are shared with TRBD1. Germline CDR1 MDHEN, CDR2 SYDVKM. The CDR3 extends over 16 amino acids. Trimming removed 4 bases from V and 11 bases from J; junction bases left unmatched: 12.

The CDR3 sequence is CASSRWDEGTEAFF. CDR3 nucleotides: TGTGCCAGCAGCCGGTGGGACGAGGGCACTGAAGCTTTCTTT. The chain combines TRBV4-2 with TRBJ1-1, with D possibly matching TRBD1 (5 bases). V shed 4 bases and J shed 4 bases, with 13 bases lying between them. The CDR3 has 14 amino acids. Germline lookup yields CDR1 LGHNA and CDR2 YNFKEQ.